A selection of T cell receptor beta chains follows, all from one sample in a study of response to subunit inactivated influenza vaccine. In TCRdb, the RT-PCR reads were re-called with MiXCR into one record per CDR3 protein. The sample shows around 760,000 distinct CDR3 sequences, about 14% of them seen only once. Sample: PBMCs from blood, taken less than 15 days before vaccination. These receptors were taken from a man aged 45-65 years who received an inactivated influenza vaccine. Both conserved end residues are part of each CDR3. D genes are given only for firm matches. Only part of the rows carry a size: once, few, many, or a class if the clone is expanded.

clone size	J gene	D gene	V gene	CDR3 protein	CDR3 DNA
-	TRBJ2-7	-	TRBV27	CASSFQADSYEQYF	TGTGCCAGCAGTTTCCAGGCCGACTCCTACGAGCAGTACTTC
many	TRBJ2-1	-	TRBV18	CASSGDRNYNEQFF	TGTGCCAGCTCCGGGGACCGGAACTACAATGAGCAGTTCTTC
-	TRBJ2-1	-	TRBV4-1	CASSQGGLIANEQFF	TGCGCCAGCAGCCAAGGGGGCCTCATCGCTAATGAGCAGTTCTTC
many	TRBJ1-1	-	TRBV20-1	CSARPGAGNTEAFF	TGCAGTGCTAGACCCGGGGCAGGGAACACTGAAGCTTTCTTT
-	TRBJ2-2	-	TRBV11-2	CASSLVRHTTGELFF	TGTGCCAGCAGCTTAGTGCGTCATACCACCGGGGAGCTGTTTTTT
few	TRBJ2-1	TRBD2	TRBV12-3/TRBV12-4	CASSPTPGLAGGDEQFF	TGTGCCAGCAGTCCAACTCCGGGACTAGCGGGGGGGGATGAGCAGTTCTTC
-	TRBJ1-2	-	TRBV5-5	CASSFSTGTYYGYTF	TGTGCCAGCAGCTTTAGTACCGGAACGTACTATGGCTACACCTTC
-	TRBJ2-1	TRBD2	TRBV5-1	CASSLPSGGFYNEQFF	TGCGCCAGCAGCTTGCCTAGCGGGGGGTTCTACAATGAGCAGTTCTTC
-	TRBJ2-1	TRBD1	TRBV19	CASSQGTGNEQFF	TGTGCCAGTAGTCAAGGGACAGGCAATGAGCAGTTCTTC
many	TRBJ2-6	-	TRBV30	CAWSRSGANVLTF	TGTGCCTGGAGTCGTTCTGGGGCCAACGTCCTGACTTTC
many	TRBJ1-1	-	TRBV6-4	CASSDSVSRWDGTEAFF	TGTGCCAGCAGTGACTCGGTCAGTCGGTGGGATGGGACTGAAGCTTTCTTT
-	TRBJ2-7	TRBD1	TRBV20-1	CSGRDSHYEQYF	TGCAGCGGCCGGGACAGCCACTACGAGCAGTACTTC
-	TRBJ2-1	TRBD2	TRBV5-4	CASSFGLLAGGPLTNNEQFF	TGTGCCAGCAGCTTCGGGCTTTTAGCGGGAGGACCTCTCACTAACAATGAGCAGTTCTTC
-	TRBJ2-7	-	TRBV18	CASSPGTPTYEQYF	TGTGCCAGCTCACCCGGGACACCGACCTACGAGCAGTACTTC
-	TRBJ2-1	-	TRBV4-3	CASSPVLGTEQFF	TGCGCCAGCAGCCCCGTTTTAGGGACTGAGCAGTTCTTC
few	TRBJ1-5	-	TRBV6-2/TRBV6-3	CASRDRLNQPQHF	TGTGCCAGCAGGGACAGACTCAATCAGCCCCAGCATTTT
few	TRBJ2-1	-	TRBV6-1	CASTHGRNEQFF	TGTGCCAGCACGCATGGTCGGAATGAGCAGTTCTTC
many	TRBJ1-2	-	TRBV2	CASSPQAAYGYTF	TGTGCCAGCAGTCCCCAGGCCGCCTATGGCTACACCTTC
-	TRBJ1-4	-	TRBV5-1	CASSFGQGANEKLVF	-
-	TRBJ2-2	-	TRBV12-3/TRBV12-4	CASSADRLITGELFF	TGTGCCAGCAGTGCCGACAGGTTAATCACCGGGGAGCTGTTTTTT
-	TRBJ2-6	-	TRBV18	CASSPGLRYVLSGANILTF	TGTGCCAGCTCACCAGGTTTACGTTACGTACTCTCTGGGGCCAACATCCTGACTTTC
-	TRBJ2-3	-	TRBV7-8	CASKPGLSPDTQYF	TGTGCCAGCAAACCGGGTCTCAGCCCAGATACGCAGTATTTT
-	TRBJ1-1	TRBD1	TRBV11-2	CASSPIQGRDTEAFF	TGTGCCAGCAGCCCCATACAGGGGCGGGACACTGAAGCTTTCTTT
-	TRBJ2-2	-	TRBV7-2	CASRQEGRTNTGELFF	TGTGCCAGCAGGCAAGAAGGTAGAACTAACACCGGGGAGCTGTTTTTT
few	TRBJ2-4	-	TRBV4-1	CASSRGQGTKNIQYF	TGCGCCAGCAGCCGTGGGCAGGGAACCAAAAACATTCAGTACTTC
-	TRBJ2-2	-	TRBV6-2/TRBV6-3	CASRQGLLTGELFF	TGTGCCAGCAGGCAGGGCCTTTTAACCGGGGAGCTGTTTTTT
-	TRBJ1-2	-	TRBV28	CASSLSPVGYTF	TGTGCCAGCAGTTTATCGCCAGTAGGCTACACCTTC
-	TRBJ2-1	-	TRBV25-1	CASSESLDEQFF	TGTGCCAGCAGTGAATCTTTGGATGAGCAGTTCTTC